The entry that follows covers one T cell receptor (beta chain) sequence. Its binding antigen is unknown. No base quality values were provided; no much bigger clone lies one nucleotide off. The data were obtained in a study of OX40 agonist ivuxolimab in advanced cancers. At the level of the whole study: Ivuxolimab was an agonistic, fully human IgG2 monoclonal antibody directed against OX40 (CD134), a costimulatory receptor. Intravenous ivuxolimab was administered to patients every 2 weeks at six dose levels: 0.01, 0.1, 0.3, 1.5, 3 and 10 mg/kg. Of the roughly 52 patients in dose escalation, some 20 had hepatocellular carcinoma, some 15 had melanoma, 9 had renal cell carcinoma and 9 had head and neck cancer. In the dose-escalation cohort, around four fifths of patients were male, and the mean age was around 65 years with a range of about 20 to 80. Patients were allowed to have had prior anti-PD-1, anti-PD-L1 or anti-CTLA-4 therapy, and approximately 41% of the dose-escalation patients had previously received checkpoint inhibitors. Partial responses occurred in three dose-escalation patients: two with cutaneous melanoma and one with hepatocellular carcinoma. Peripheral TCRbeta sequencing was intended to test whether TCR sequence diversity was altered and clonal T-cell expansion was caused by ivuxolimab. The paper covers the monotherapy dose-escalation part of the phase I ivuxolimab trial, which included N ≈ 57 patients.

Genomic DNA was extracted from sorted cells for sequencing of the TCRbeta CDR3 region. The immunoSEQ Assay was used to sequence the TCRbeta CDR3 regions. Here the immuneACCESS table is served through TCRdb, limited to in-frame sequences with V and J called. Missing clones are a known gap in these copies; in checked studies unresolved V genes cover under half, and the rest lacks a known reason. This sample comprises 50,000 or so clones, 85% to 95% of them detected only once. The leading ten clones occupy more than 20% of the sample. The trim is 1 base for V and 4 bases for J, with a gap of 4 bases between the germline ends. The germline V gene encodes CDR1 SGHAT and CDR2 FQNNGV. There are 13 amino acids in the CDR3, from cysteine to phenylalanine inclusive. CDR3 DNA is the only sequence kept; it has 39 bases, read in frame from the first base. The trial excluded patients who had a history of autoimmune disease or were on systemic immunosuppression. In every dose cohort, peripheral blood was drawn for TCR sequencing at baseline, cycle 4 day 1, and cycle 7 day 1. Samples were obtained from an open-label, multicenter, first-in-human phase I dose-escalation trial of ivuxolimab. Adults with locally advanced or metastatic melanoma, renal cell, hepatocellular, or head and neck squamous cell carcinoma were enrolled in the trial. Before TCR sequencing, CD4+ T cells and CD8+ T cells from peripheral blood were sorted into separate populations.

Points the paper makes about the study in general: Low levels of normalized T-cell clonal expansion were also seen in some nonresponding patients. On average, CD8+ T cells showed more expanded clones than CD4+ T cells after ivuxolimab. Clonal expansion of both CD4+ and CD8+ blood T cells was observed from baseline to week 6 at doses 0.1 to 3.0 mg/kg. The antigen specificity of the clonally expanded peripheral T cells was not determined. In the 0.1-3.0 mg/kg groups, partial responders were among the patients with the lowest normalized peripheral clonal expansion, particularly in CD8+ T cells.

The sample in question was CD4+ or CD8+ T cells sorted from blood, obtained in a trial of the OX40 agonist ivuxolimab. The origin of this receptor is an adult with an advanced solid tumor such as melanoma, head and neck, liver or kidney cancer. The chain links TRBV11-2 with TRBJ2-2; no D segment can be confidently identified. DNA sequence: TGTGCCAGCAGCTTAGTTGGCACCGGGGAGCTGTTTTTT. Its protein reads: CASSLVGTGELFF.